What follows describes a single T cell receptor beta chain. These data come from a study of OX40 agonist ivuxolimab in advanced cancers. The repertoire was sequenced with immunoSEQ multiplex PCR; TCRdb's copy has only in-frame clones and lacks some. The repertoire includes roughly 120,000 clones, 89% of them detected once, and about 0.25% sits in the top ten. V was clipped by 5 bases and J by 2 bases; unmatched bases: 4. Germline values: CDR1 SGHTA, CDR2 FQGNSA. CDR3 size: 14 residues. This sample comprised CD4+ or CD8+ T cells sorted from blood, obtained in a trial of the OX40 agonist ivuxolimab. The TCR comes from an adult with an advanced solid tumor such as melanoma, head and neck, liver or kidney cancer. V usage is TRBV7-2 and J usage is TRBJ2-5; TRBD2 aligns across 8 bases. The CDR3 loop reads CASSISGEQETQYF. The CDR3 DNA follows: TGTGCCAGCAGCATTAGCGGGGAACAAGAGACCCAGTACTTC.